The clone carrying this T cell receptor (beta chain) was found many times. The antigen is not known. The CDR3 spans 12 residues. Germline V lookup: CDR1 DFQATT, CDR2 SNEGSKA (reference sequence). V was clipped by 6 bases and J by 0 bases, with 9 bases between them. This record comes from a study of Graves' ophthalmopathy and Graves' hyperthyroidism. Findings of the study overall: Blood repertoires reportedly contained most expanded thyroid clonotypes above 0.001 frequency. Sensitivity of around 64% and specificity of 72% to 85% were achieved by the model that predicted ophthalmopathy progression.

Patients with other autoimmune diseases, uncontrolled infections, pregnancy or lactation were excluded. Amplification of the TCR beta CDR3 regions used RNA transcripts (as template). An opening RT-PCR round employed HTBI primers and preceded a second-round multiplex PCR. TCRdb reprocessed the multiplex PCR reads via MiXCR and lists one record per CDR3 protein. The sample consists of 680,000 or so distinct CDR3 sequences, about a fifth of them appearing once. J is TRBJ2-7 and V is TRBV20-1, with D perhaps assigned TRBD1 or TRBD2 (5 bases each). This clonotype was sampled from a woman aged 18-30 years with stable Graves' hyperthyroidism. Some clones in this sample may be carry-over from other donors' samples. The material sequenced was peripheral blood. The CDR3 nucleotides read TGCAGTGCCGAGGGGATCTCCTACGAGCAGTACTTC. Residues: CSAEGISYEQYF.